These 6 T cell receptor beta chains originate from one sample sequenced in a study of cytomegalovirus exposure and HLA in healthy donors (dated by TCRdb to about 2017). Library method: the immunoSEQ multiplex PCR assay. For the multiplex PCR, a mixture combining 60 forward primers for TCR Vbeta segments and 13 reverse primers for TCR Jbeta segments was used. What TCRdb holds here is the immuneACCESS table cut down to in-frame rearrangements. Part of the clones is not present; checked against another copy, under half of the missing clones reflect an unresolved V gene, and the others are unexplained. A total of about 200,000 clones appear in this sample, almost 80% of them only once. The ten top clones hold around 1.8% of the sample. The sequenced sample consisted of PBMCs. These receptors came from a man aged 18-30 years in good health and CMV-seronegative.

The chain employs TRBV7-3 and TRBJ1-1, with D hard to call. CDR1 is SGHTA, CDR2 FQGTGA, per germline. The CDR3 totals 13 residues. Trimming pared 5 bases from V and 1 base from J, leaving 8 bases between. CDR3 region: CASSPNSNTEAFF. CDR3 nucleotides: TGTGCCAGCAGCCCGAACTCGAACACTGAAGCTTTCTTT.

This sequence joins TRBV15 and TRBJ2-3; D gene ambiguous. Germline assignment: CDR1 LNHNV and CDR2 YYDKDF (reference sequence). V lost 2 bases and J lost 1, with 7 bases in between. The CDR3 sequence is 14 residues long. The CDR3 reads CATSRYSGTDTQYF. CDR3 sequence (DNA): TGTGCCACCAGCAGATACTCCGGCACAGATACGCAGTATTTT.

V usage is TRBV6-5 and J usage is TRBJ1-2; TRBD1 matches at 9 bases. Germline V lookup: CDR1 MNHEY, CDR2 SVGAGI. The length of the CDR3 is 13 residues. The junction had 7 bases not matched to a gene; V was cut back by 6 bases and J by 8 bases. CDR3 nucleotides: TGTGCCAGCAGCCCCCGGGACAGGGCGGGCTACACCTTC. This translates into CASSPRDRAGYTF.

The chain couples TRBV25-1 to TRBJ1-1; no clear D. Germline values: CDR1 MGHDK, CDR2 SYGVNS. This CDR3 comprises 15 residues. V lost 2 bases to trimming and J lost 0 bases, with 10 bases between them. The CDR3 loop reads CASSEAEGLNTEAFF. The CDR3 coding sequence is TGTGCCAGCAGTGAAGCGGAGGGATTGAACACTGAAGCTTTCTTT.

The chain recombines TRBV10-2 with TRBJ2-7; TRBD2 is a possible D gene (5 bases). The V and J ends lost 9 bases and 3 bases respectively, with 15 bases between them. The CDR3 loop spans 13 amino acids. Germline CDR1 and CDR2: WSHSY and SAAADI. The CDR3 loop is CASRTGRDYEQYF. DNA for the CDR3: TGCGCCAGTAGAACGGGCCGGGACTACGAGCAGTACTTC.

The chain links TRBV9 to TRBJ2-2; 7 bases are a match to TRBD2. This CDR3 region has 15 residues. Germline V gene data show CDR1 as SGDLS and CDR2 as YYNGEE. The J segment lost 6 bases and the V segment lost 0 bases, leaving 5 bases of the junction unmatched. The DNA for the CDR3 is TGTGCCAGCAGCGTAGGAGTGGGGGGGGCCGGGGAGCTGTTTTTT. Translating it yields CASSVGVGGAGELFF. Together with reference TRBV9 and TRBJ2-2, the CDR3 gives the full variable domain: DSGVTQTPKHLITATGQRVTLRCSPRSGDLSVYWYQQSLDQGLQFLIQYYNGEERAKGNILERFSAQQFPDLHSELNLSSLELGDSALYFCASSVGVGGAGELFFGEGSRLTVL.